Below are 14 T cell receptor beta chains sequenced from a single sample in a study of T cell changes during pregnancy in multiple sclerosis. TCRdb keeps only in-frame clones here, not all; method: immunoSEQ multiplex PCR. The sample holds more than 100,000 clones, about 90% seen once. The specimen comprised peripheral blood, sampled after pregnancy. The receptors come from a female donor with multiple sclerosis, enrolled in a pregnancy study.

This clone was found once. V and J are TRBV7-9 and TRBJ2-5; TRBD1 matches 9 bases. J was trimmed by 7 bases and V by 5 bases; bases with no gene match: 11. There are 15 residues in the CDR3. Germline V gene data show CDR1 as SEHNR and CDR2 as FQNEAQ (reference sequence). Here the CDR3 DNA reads TGTGCCAGCAGCCTACAGGGGGCGTTCGAGAGGACCCAGTACTTC. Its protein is CASSLQGAFERTQYF.

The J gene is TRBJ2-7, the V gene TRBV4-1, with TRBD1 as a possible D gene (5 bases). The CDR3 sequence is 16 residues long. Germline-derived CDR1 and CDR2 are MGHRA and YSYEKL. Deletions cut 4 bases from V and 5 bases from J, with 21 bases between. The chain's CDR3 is CASSLRAIPKDNEQYF. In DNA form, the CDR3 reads TGCGCCAGCAGCCTCCGGGCAATCCCTAAGGACAACGAGCAGTACTTC.

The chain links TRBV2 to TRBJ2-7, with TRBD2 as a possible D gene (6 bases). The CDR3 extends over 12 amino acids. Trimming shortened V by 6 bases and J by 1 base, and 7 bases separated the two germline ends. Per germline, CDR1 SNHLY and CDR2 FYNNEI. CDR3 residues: CASRGGSYEQYF. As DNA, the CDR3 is TGTGCCAGCAGGGGAGGATCCTACGAGCAGTACTTC.

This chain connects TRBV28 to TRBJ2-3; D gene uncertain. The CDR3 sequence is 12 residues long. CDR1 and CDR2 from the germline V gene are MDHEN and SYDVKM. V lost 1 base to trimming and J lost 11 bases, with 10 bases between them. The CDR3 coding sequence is TGTGCCAGCAGTTTATCCATTGCGGTGCAGTATTTT. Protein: CASSLSIAVQYF.

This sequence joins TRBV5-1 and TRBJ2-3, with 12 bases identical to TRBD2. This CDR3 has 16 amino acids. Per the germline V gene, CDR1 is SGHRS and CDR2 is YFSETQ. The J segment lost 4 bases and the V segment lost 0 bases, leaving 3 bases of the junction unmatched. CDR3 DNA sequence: TGCGCCAGCAGCTTGGGGACTAGCGGGGTCGCAGATACGCAGTATTTT. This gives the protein CASSLGTSGVADTQYF.

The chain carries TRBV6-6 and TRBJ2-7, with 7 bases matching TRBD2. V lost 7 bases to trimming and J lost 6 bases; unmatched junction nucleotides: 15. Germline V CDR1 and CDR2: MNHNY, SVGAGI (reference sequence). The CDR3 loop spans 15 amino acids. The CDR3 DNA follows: TGTGCCAGCACCGACTGGGGGAGGGCCGTGGTCGAGCAGTACTTC. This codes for CASTDWGRAVVEQYF.

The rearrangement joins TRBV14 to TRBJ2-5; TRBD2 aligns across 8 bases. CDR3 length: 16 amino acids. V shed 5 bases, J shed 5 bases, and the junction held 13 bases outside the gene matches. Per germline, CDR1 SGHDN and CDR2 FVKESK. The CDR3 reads CASSLASGRPGETQYF. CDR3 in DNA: TGTGCCAGCAGCTTGGCTAGCGGGCGCCCGGGTGAGACCCAGTACTTC.

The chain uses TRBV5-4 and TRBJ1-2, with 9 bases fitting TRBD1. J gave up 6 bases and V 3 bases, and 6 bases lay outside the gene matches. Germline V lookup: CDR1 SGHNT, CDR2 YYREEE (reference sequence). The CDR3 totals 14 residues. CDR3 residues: CASSYGQGQDGYTF. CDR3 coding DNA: TGTGCCAGCAGCTACGGACAGGGGCAGGATGGCTACACCTTC.

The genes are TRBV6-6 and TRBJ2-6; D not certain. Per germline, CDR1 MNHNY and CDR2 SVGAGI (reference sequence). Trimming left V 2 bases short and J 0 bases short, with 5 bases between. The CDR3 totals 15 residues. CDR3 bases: TGTGCCAGCAGTTACGGGCTCTCTGGGGCCAACGTCCTGACTTTC. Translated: CASSYGLSGANVLTF.

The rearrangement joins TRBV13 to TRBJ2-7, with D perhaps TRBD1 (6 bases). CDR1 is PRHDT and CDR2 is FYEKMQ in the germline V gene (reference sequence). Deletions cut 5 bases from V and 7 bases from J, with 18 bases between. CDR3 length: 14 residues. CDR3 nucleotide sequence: TGTGCCAGCAGCCCAGGGGTCCGACTACGAGAGCAGTACTTC. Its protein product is CASSPGVRLREQYF.

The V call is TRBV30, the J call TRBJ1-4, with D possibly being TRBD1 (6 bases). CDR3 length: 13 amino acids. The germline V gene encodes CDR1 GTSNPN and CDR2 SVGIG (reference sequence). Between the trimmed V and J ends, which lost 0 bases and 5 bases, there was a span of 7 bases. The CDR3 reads CAWSVQGNEKLFF. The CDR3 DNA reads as TGTGCCTGGAGTGTACAGGGAAATGAAAAACTGTTTTTT.

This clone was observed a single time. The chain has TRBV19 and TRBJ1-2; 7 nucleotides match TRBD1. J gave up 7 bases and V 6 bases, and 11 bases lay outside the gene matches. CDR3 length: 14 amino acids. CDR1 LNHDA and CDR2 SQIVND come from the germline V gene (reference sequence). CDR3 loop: CASRLDRRRRGYTF. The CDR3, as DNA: TGTGCCAGTAGATTGGACAGGCGGCGACGTGGCTACACCTTC. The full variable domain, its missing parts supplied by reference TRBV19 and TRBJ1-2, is DGGITQSPKYLFRKEGQNVTLSCEQNLNHDAMYWYRQDPGQGLRLIYYSQIVNDFQKGDIAEGYSVSREKKESFPLTVTSAQKNPTAFYLCASRLDRRRRGYTFGSGTRLTVV.

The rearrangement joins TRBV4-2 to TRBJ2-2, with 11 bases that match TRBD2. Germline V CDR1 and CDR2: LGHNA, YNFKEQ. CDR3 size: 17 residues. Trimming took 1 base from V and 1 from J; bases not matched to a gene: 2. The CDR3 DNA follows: TGTGCCAGCAGCCAAGCCGGGACTAGCGGGAACACCGGGGAGCTGTTTTTT. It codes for CASSQAGTSGNTGELFF.

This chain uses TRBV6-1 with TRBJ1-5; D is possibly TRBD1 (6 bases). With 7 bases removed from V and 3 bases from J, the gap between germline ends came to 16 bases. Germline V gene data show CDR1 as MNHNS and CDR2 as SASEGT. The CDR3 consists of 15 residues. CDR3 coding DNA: TGTGCCAGCAATGAGGGGGGATTTACCAATCAGCCCCAGCATTTT. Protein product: CASNEGGFTNQPQHF.